A single sample is the source of the 30 T cell receptor beta chains below, sequenced in a study of blood T cell repertoires in COVID-19. The table came from immunoSEQ multiplex PCR; TCRdb's copy has only in-frame clones and leaves some out. The sample contains more than 120,000 clones, approximately 81% of which appear only once. Sample: peripheral blood. These receptors were obtained from a human donor with acute or convalescent COVID-19. The donor label of this sample is uncertain.

The chain uses TRBV29-1 and TRBJ1-1; D might be TRBD1 (6 bases). The CDR3 length is 13 residues. Germline values: CDR1 SQVTM, CDR2 ANQGSEA. Trimming stripped 7 bases from V and 1 base from J, with 13 bases between. The CDR3 spells CSGGGHGNTEAFF. The CDR3 nucleotides read TGCAGCGGGGGGGGACATGGGAACACTGAAGCTTTCTTT.

The CDR3 spells CASSLGPGLAGNEQFF. In nucleotides, the CDR3 is TGCGCCAGCAGCTTGGGCCCGGGACTAGCGGGCAATGAGCAGTTCTTC. The chain uses TRBV5-1 and TRBJ2-1, with 12 nucleotides matching TRBD2. V trimming: 0 bases; J trimming: 6 bases; junction bases outside the gene matches: 4. CDR3 length equals 16 residues. Looked up from germline, CDR1 is SGHRS and CDR2 is YFSETQ. Variable domain in full (rest from reference TRBV5-1 and TRBJ2-1): KAGVTQTPRYLIKTRGQQVTLSCSPISGHRSVSWYQQTPGQGLQFLFEYFSETQRNKGNFPGRFSGRQFSNSRSEMNVSTLELGDSALYLCASSLGPGLAGNEQFFGPGTRLTVL.

This clone was seen at least ten times. This rearrangement joins TRBV6-1 to TRBJ2-3, with 8 bases fitting TRBD2. In germline, CDR1 is MNHNS, CDR2 SASEGT. The CDR3 runs 16 residues. The J segment lost 0 bases and the V segment lost 1 base, leaving 3 bases of the junction unmatched. The CDR3: CASSEEGGGSTDTQYF. The CDR3 nucleotides read TGTGCCAGCAGTGAAGAAGGCGGGGGGAGCACAGATACGCAGTATTTT.

V and J are TRBV3-1 (or the pseudogene TRBV3-2) and TRBJ1-1; weak D call: TRBD1 (6 bases). CDR1 is LGHDT and CDR2 is YNNKEL in the germline V gene (reference sequence). V was shortened by 6 bases and J by 6 bases, with 14 bases between the two germline ends. The CDR3 has 13 residues. CDR3 in amino acids: CASRSQGKAEAFF. The DNA for the CDR3 is TGTGCCAGCAGATCACAGGGTAAGGCTGAAGCTTTCTTT.

There are a few counts of this clone. The chain joins TRBV3-1 (or the pseudogene TRBV3-2) to TRBJ2-7, with 7 bases fitting TRBD1. Germline lookup yields CDR1 LGHDT and CDR2 YNNKEL (reference sequence). CDR3 length: 14 residues. V trimming: 4 bases; J trimming: 1 base; junction bases outside the gene matches: 4. CDR3 sequence reads: CASSPTGESYEQYV. Written as DNA, the CDR3 is TGTGCCAGCAGCCCCACAGGGGAATCCTACGAGCAGTACGTC.

This clone was seen a single time. The chain carries TRBV5-6 and TRBJ2-1; D is perhaps TRBD2 (6 bases). CDR1 is SGHDT, CDR2 YYEEEE, per germline. The CDR3 consists of 15 residues. V was cut by 0 bases and J by 5 bases, with 12 bases left in between. The CDR3 region has the DNA TGTGCCAGCAGCTTGGTTCGGGGGTTCGACAATGAGCAGTTCTTC. This sequence encodes CASSLVRGFDNEQFF.

This sequence joins TRBV7-6 and TRBJ2-7, with no clear D. Germline CDR1 is SGHVS and CDR2 is FNYEAQ. V lost 1 base, J lost 3 bases, and 7 bases lay in between. This CDR3 has 13 residues. The CDR3 DNA reads as TGTGCCAGCAGCTTAGGTGAGGTCTACGAGCAGTACTTC. Amino acids: CASSLGEVYEQYF. The variable domain in full, completed from reference TRBV7-6 and TRBJ2-7, reads GAGVSQSPRYKVTKRGQDVALRCDPISGHVSLYWYRQALGQGPEFLTYFNYEAQQDKSGLPNDRFSAERPEGSISTLTIQRTEQRDSAMYRCASSLGEVYEQYFGPGTRLTVT.

This sequence joins TRBV4-3 and TRBJ1-4; 7 bases agree with TRBD1. V was clipped by 5 bases and J by 8 bases; unmatched bases: 11. Germline loops: CDR1 LGHNA, CDR2 YSLEER. The CDR3 runs to 15 residues. CDR3 residues: CASSTYPGTAEKLFF. CDR3 bases: TGCGCCAGCAGCACCTATCCCGGGACAGCCGAAAAACTGTTTTTT.

The chain combines TRBV30 with TRBJ1-1; 8 positions agree with TRBD1. This CDR3 has 13 residues. The V gene's germline CDR1 is GTSNPN and CDR2 SVGIG (reference sequence). Trimming at V came to 5 bases and at J to 1 base, leaving 3 bases not matched to a gene. The CDR3 here is CAWDRGSNTEAFF. CDR3 DNA sequence: TGTGCCTGGGACAGGGGATCGAACACTGAAGCTTTCTTT.

The chain joins TRBV5-1 to TRBJ2-3, with 8 bases identical to TRBD2. The J segment lost 1 base and the V segment lost 3 bases, leaving 4 bases of the junction unmatched. The CDR3 sequence is 15 residues long. Germline V CDR1 and CDR2: SGHRS, YFSETQ. The CDR3 loop is CASSSGLAGTDTQYF. For the CDR3, the DNA is TGCGCCAGCAGCTCTGGACTAGCTGGCACAGATACGCAGTATTTT.

The V and J genes are TRBV29-1 and TRBJ1-1; D may be TRBD1 (6 bases). This CDR3 comprises 13 residues. Per germline, CDR1 SQVTM and CDR2 ANQGSEA. V lost 6 bases and J 1 base, leaving 12 bases between the germline ends. The DNA of the CDR3 is TGCAGCGTCCGGACGGGACAGAACACTGAAGCTTTCTTT. Its protein product is CSVRTGQNTEAFF.

This clone is a singleton in its sample. CDR3 bases: TGTGCCAGCAGTTACCAGGGGCCGGTAACCGGGGAGCTGTTTTTT. As protein: CASSYQGPVTGELFF. The V call is TRBV6-6, the J call TRBJ2-2; possibly TRBD1 for D (6 bases). Germline V gene lookup returns CDR1 MNHNY and CDR2 SVGAGI (reference sequence). V lost 2 bases to trimming and J lost 5 bases, with 12 bases between them. The CDR3 has 15 amino acids.

This clone was counted a single time. The CDR3 nucleotides are TGTGCCAGCAGGACCGAACAGGGCGGTCGGTATGGCTACACCTTC. Translated: CASRTEQGGRYGYTF. This chain links TRBV6-6 with TRBJ1-2, with a tentative D call TRBD1 (6 bases). Per the germline V gene, CDR1 is MNHNY and CDR2 is SVGAGI (reference sequence). Trimming pared 6 bases from V and 5 bases from J, leaving 19 bases between. This CDR3 contains 15 residues.

The J gene is TRBJ2-3, the V gene TRBV19; D possibly corresponds to TRBD1 (6 bases). CDR3 length equals 14 residues. Germline-derived CDR1 and CDR2 are LNHDA and SQIVND (reference sequence). Trimming left V 4 bases short and J 4 bases short, with 12 bases between. The CDR3 protein is CASSSQGSADTQYF. CDR3 bases: TGTGCCAGTAGTAGCCAGGGGAGTGCAGATACGCAGTATTTT.

The J gene is TRBJ2-1, the V gene TRBV27, with 9 bases fitting TRBD1. Germline CDR1 is MNHEY and CDR2 is SMNVEV (reference sequence). V trimming: 6 bases; J trimming: 7 bases; junction bases outside the gene matches: 10. This CDR3 is 15 amino acids long. The DNA for the CDR3 is TGTGCCAGCAGGCAACCGGGACAGGGATATAATGAGCAGTTCTTC. As protein: CASRQPGQGYNEQFF.

The genes are TRBV19 and TRBJ1-5; D remains unclear. The germline V gene has CDR1 LNHDA and CDR2 SQIVND (reference sequence). This CDR3 has 13 amino acids. V was shortened by 7 bases and J by 2 bases, with 9 bases between the two germline ends. The CDR3 spells CASTILGNQPQHF. The CDR3 nucleotides read TGTGCCAGTACTATTCTCGGCAATCAGCCCCAGCATTTT.

V gene TRBV10-3 combines with J gene TRBJ1-4; D is ambiguous. V was pared by 8 bases and J by 7 bases, with 14 bases between. Looked up from germline, CDR1 is ENHRY and CDR2 is SYGVKD. CDR3 length: 13 amino acids. CDR3 amino acids: CAIGAGIGEKLFF. For the CDR3, the DNA is TGTGCCATCGGAGCGGGGATCGGTGAAAAACTGTTTTTT.

The rearrangement links TRBV5-4 to TRBJ1-4, with 9 bases fitting TRBD1. Germline CDR1 and CDR2: SGHNT and YYREEE (reference sequence). Trimming cost V 4 bases and J 3 bases; bases outside gene matches: 7. This CDR3 has 16 amino acids. The CDR3 DNA reads as TGTGCCAGCAGCATCGACAGGGGGGCGGCTAATGAAAAACTGTTTTTT. Protein: CASSIDRGAANEKLFF.

V gene TRBV28 combines with J gene TRBJ1-4; a possible D gene is TRBD1 (6 bases). Between the trimmed V and J ends, which lost 6 bases and 8 bases, there was a span of 16 bases. Germline V lookup: CDR1 MDHEN, CDR2 SYDVKM. The CDR3 extends over 14 amino acids. CDR3 DNA: TGTGCCAGCAGCCTAGGGGGGGCGGAGGAAAAACTGTTTTTT. Protein: CASSLGGAEEKLFF.

The chain couples TRBV10-3 to TRBJ1-1, with D hard to call. Germline V gene data show CDR1 as ENHRY and CDR2 as SYGVKD. The CDR3 is made up of 12 amino acids. Trimming removed 9 bases at V and 0 bases at J, with 8 bases between. The CDR3 DNA reads TGTGCCATTACAAATTTGAACACTGAAGCTTTCTTT. Protein sequence: CAITNLNTEAFF.

This clone was counted once. The gene calls are TRBV10-3 and TRBJ1-1; D might be TRBD1 (6 bases). V was cut by 4 bases and J by 5 bases, with 14 bases left in between. CDR3 length equals 14 residues. The V gene's germline CDR1 is ENHRY and CDR2 SYGVKD. DNA of the CDR3: TGTGCCATCAGTGGTGTAGGGGGACGTACTGAAGCTTTCTTT. Residues: CAISGVGGRTEAFF.

This sequence joins TRBV9 and TRBJ2-7; no reliable D call. The CDR3 loop spans 15 amino acids. Germline CDR1 SGDLS, CDR2 YYNGEE. Trimming took off 1 base at V and 6 bases at J, with 17 bases between the two ends. In DNA, the CDR3 is TGTGCCAGCAGCGTACTGGTACTCCCCCTCGCCGAGCAGTACGTC. Protein sequence: CASSVLVLPLAEQYV.

This clone is a singleton in its sample. V usage is TRBV9 and J usage is TRBJ2-7; 8 bases fit TRBD1. There are 14 residues in the CDR3. The trim removed 0 bases at V and 6 bases at J, leaving 5 bases unmatched. Germline loops: CDR1 SGDLS, CDR2 YYNGEE. This CDR3 is CASSVGQGFAEQYF. The CDR3 DNA sequence: TGTGCCAGCAGCGTAGGACAGGGGTTCGCCGAGCAGTACTTC.

The chain combines TRBV12-3 or TRBV12-4 with TRBJ2-7; maybe TRBD2 (6 bases). V lost 5 bases and J 7 bases, leaving 15 bases between the germline ends. The CDR3 spans 13 residues. Here the CDR3 DNA reads TGTGCCAGCAGTCGCGGGACGTTTGGGGAGCAGTACGTC. Its protein is CASSRGTFGEQYV.

This clone occurred a few times. The gene calls are TRBV25-1 and TRBJ2-7, with D perhaps TRBD2 (5 bases). With 5 bases removed from V and 0 bases from J, the gap between germline ends came to 23 bases. The CDR3 spans 18 residues. Germline lookup yields CDR1 MGHDK and CDR2 SYGVNS. The CDR3: CASSPPSRGDDSSYEQYV. The CDR3 bases are TGTGCCAGCAGTCCCCCCTCCCGGGGAGACGATAGCTCCTACGAGCAGTACGTC.

The chain is built from TRBV6-5 and TRBJ1-2; 7 nucleotides line up with TRBD1. This CDR3 comprises 12 residues. Germline values: CDR1 MNHEY, CDR2 SVGAGI. Trimming cost V 6 bases and J 5 bases; bases outside gene matches: 3. CDR3 nucleotides: TGTGCCAGCAGCCAGACAGGGTATGGCTACACCTTC. Its protein is CASSQTGYGYTF.

This chain joins TRBV7-2 and TRBJ1-4; no clear D. CDR1 and CDR2 from the germline V gene are SGHTA and FQGNSA. The CDR3 totals 15 residues. V was trimmed by 5 bases and J by 4 bases, leaving 14 bases between them. CDR3 nucleotides: TGTGCCAGCAGCCCCTGGGAGGCGGGTAATGAAAAACTGTTTTTT. Protein product: CASSPWEAGNEKLFF. Full variable domain (remainder filled in from reference TRBV7-2 and TRBJ1-4): GAGVSQSPSNKVTEKGKDVELRCDPISGHTALYWYRQSLGQGLEFLIYFQGNSAPDKSGLPSDRFSAERTGGSVSTLTIQRTQQEDSAVYLCASSPWEAGNEKLFFGSGTQLSVL.

This chain links TRBV7-2 with TRBJ1-5; 9 nucleotides match TRBD1. Germline V gene data show CDR1 as SGHTA and CDR2 as FQGNSA. This CDR3 is built from 18 residues. V lost 1 base, J lost 1 base, and 8 bases stayed unmatched. The CDR3 protein is CASSLGRGTGRSNQPQHF. CDR3 nucleotides: TGTGCCAGCAGCTTAGGTAGGGGGACAGGGCGGAGCAATCAGCCCCAGCATTTT.

The rearrangement joins TRBV21-1 to TRBJ1-5; TRBD1 is taken as the D call from the table, unchecked against the DNA. TRBV21-1 is noted as a pseudogene. The CDR3 length is 15 residues. The CDR3 sequence is CASITGGAGNQPQHF. CDR3 DNA: TGTGCCAGCATCACAGGGGGCGCAGGAAATCAGCCCCAGCATTTT.

The genes are TRBV5-8 and TRBJ1-2; 10 nucleotides line up with TRBD1. The CDR3 spans 16 residues. The germline V gene encodes CDR1 SGHTS and CDR2 YDEGEE. V gave up 4 bases and J gave up 7 bases; unmatched junction bases: 13. Here the CDR3 reads CASSPPSGTGEFGYTF. The CDR3 DNA reads as TGTGCCAGCAGCCCCCCCTCAGGGACAGGGGAGTTTGGCTACACCTTC.